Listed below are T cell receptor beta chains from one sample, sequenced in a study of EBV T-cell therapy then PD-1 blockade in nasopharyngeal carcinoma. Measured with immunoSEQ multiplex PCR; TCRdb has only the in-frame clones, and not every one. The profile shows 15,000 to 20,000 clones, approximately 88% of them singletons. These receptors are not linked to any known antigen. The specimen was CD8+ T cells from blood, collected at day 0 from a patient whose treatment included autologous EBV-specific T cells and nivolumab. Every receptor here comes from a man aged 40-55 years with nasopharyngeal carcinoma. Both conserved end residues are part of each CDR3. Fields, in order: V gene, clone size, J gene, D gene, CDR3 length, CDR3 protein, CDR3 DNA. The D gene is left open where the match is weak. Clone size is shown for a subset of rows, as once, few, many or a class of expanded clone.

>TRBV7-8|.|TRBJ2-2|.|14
CASSLGTPDGELFF
TGTGCCAGCAGCTTGGGGACCCCAGACGGGGAGCTGTTTTTT
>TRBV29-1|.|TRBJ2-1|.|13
CSVRGSSYNEQFF
TGCAGCGTCCGCGGCAGCTCCTACAATGAGCAGTTCTTC
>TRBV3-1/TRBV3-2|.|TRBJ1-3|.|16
CASSRATIGIQNTIYF
TGTGCCAGCAGCCGAGCGACAATAGGGATCCAAAACACCATATATTTT
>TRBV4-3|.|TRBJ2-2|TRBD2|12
CASKSGSGELFF
TGCGCCAGCAAGAGCGGGAGCGGGGAGCTGTTTTTT
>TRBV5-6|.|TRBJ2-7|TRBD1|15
CASSFPGTETYEQYF
TGTGCCAGCAGCTTTCCCGGGACAGAGACCTACGAGCAGTACTTC
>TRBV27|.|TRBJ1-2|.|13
CASSDGTVYGYTF
TGTGCCAGCAGTGACGGGACGGTCTATGGCTACACCTTC
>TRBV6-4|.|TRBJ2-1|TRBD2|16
CASSPTGERGGNEQFF
TGTGCCAGCAGTCCTACCGGGGAGCGGGGGGGCAATGAGCAGTTCTTC
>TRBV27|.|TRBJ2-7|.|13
CASSSGRSYEQYF
TGTGCCAGCAGTTCGGGCCGGAGCTACGAGCAGTACTTC
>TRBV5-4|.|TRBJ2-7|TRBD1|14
CASTPGTGRGEQYF
TGTGCCAGCACCCCTGGGACAGGGAGGGGAGAGCAGTACTTC
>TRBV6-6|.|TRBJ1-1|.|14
CASSYSEGYTEAFF
TGTGCCAGCAGTTACTCTGAAGGGTACACTGAAGCTTTCTTT
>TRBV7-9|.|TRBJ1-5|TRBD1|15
CASSAEDRASQPQHF
TGTGCCAGCAGCGCCGAGGACAGGGCGTCTCAGCCCCAGCATTTT
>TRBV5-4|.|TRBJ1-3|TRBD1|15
CASSRGTGPGNTIYF
TGTGCCAGCAGCCGCGGGACAGGGCCCGGAAACACCATATATTTT
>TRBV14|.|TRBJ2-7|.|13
CASSQERRVEQYF
TGTGCCAGCAGCCAAGAGAGGAGGGTCGAGCAGTACTTC
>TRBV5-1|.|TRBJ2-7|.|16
CASSLEGFRVSYEQYF
TGCGCCAGCAGCTTGGAAGGTTTTAGGGTTAGCTACGAGCAGTACTTC
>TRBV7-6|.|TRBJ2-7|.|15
CASSLSPLGNREQYF
TGTGCCAGCAGCTTAAGTCCGCTCGGCAATCGGGAGCAGTACTTC
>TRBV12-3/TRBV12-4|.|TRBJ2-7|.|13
CASSSDSDYEQYF
TGTGCCAGCAGTTCGGACAGCGACTACGAGCAGTACTTC
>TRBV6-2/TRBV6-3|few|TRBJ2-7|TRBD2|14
CASSYGGGASEQYF
TGTGCCAGCAGTTACGGCGGGGGGGCCTCCGAGCAGTACTTC
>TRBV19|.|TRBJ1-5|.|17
CASSIVGRAVRNQPQHF
TGTGCCAGTAGTATAGTGGGCAGGGCGGTACGCAATCAGCCCCAGCATTTT
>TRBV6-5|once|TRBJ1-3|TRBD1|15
CAGGEDRASGNTIYF
TGTGCCGGTGGAGAGGACAGGGCCTCTGGAAACACCATATATTTT
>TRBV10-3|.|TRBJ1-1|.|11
CAIGAGAEAFF
TGTGCCATCGGGGCAGGAGCAGAAGCTTTCTTT
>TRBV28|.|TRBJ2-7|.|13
CASSLFYGREQYF
TGTGCCAGCAGCTTATTCTATGGCCGGGAGCAGTACTTC
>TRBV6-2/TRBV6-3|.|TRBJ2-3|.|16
CASSYSSGPRTDTQYF
TGTGCCAGCAGTTACTCGTCGGGACCTCGCACAGATACGCAGTATTTT
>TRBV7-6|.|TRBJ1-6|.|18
CASSLGNRRVSYNSPLHF
TGTGCCAGCAGTTTAGGGAACAGAAGAGTCTCCTATAATTCACCCCTCCACTTT
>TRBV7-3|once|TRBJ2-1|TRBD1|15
CASSLMGQSYNEQFF
TGTGCCAGCAGCTTAATGGGACAGTCCTACAATGAGCAGTTCTTC
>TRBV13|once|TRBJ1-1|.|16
CASSWVTGQLNTEAFF
TGTGCCAGCAGCTGGGTAACTGGACAGCTGAACACTGAAGCTTTCTTT
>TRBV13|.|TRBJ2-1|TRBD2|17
CASSASRSSGGADEQFF
TGTGCCAGCAGCGCATCCAGGTCTAGCGGGGGGGCCGATGAGCAGTTCTTC
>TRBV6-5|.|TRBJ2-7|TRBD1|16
CASSYSAGTGGYEQYF
TGTGCCAGCAGTTACTCGGCCGGGACAGGGGGCTACGAGCAGTACTTC
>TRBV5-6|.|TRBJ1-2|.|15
CASSLGIGTGMACTF
TGTGCCAGCAGCTTAGGAATAGGGACGGGTATGGCTTGCACCTTC
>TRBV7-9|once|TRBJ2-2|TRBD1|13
CASSWTGSGELFF
TGTGCCAGCAGCTGGACAGGGTCCGGGGAGCTGTTTTTT
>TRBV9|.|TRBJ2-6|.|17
CASSVEGAPGGANVLTF
TGTGCCAGCAGCGTAGAGGGAGCCCCGGGGGGGGCCAACGTCCTGACTTTC
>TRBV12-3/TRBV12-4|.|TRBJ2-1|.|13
CASSMGVPNEQFF
TGTGCCAGCAGTATGGGAGTACCCAATGAGCAGTTCTTC
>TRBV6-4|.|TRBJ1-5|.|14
CASSVEEGNQPQHF
TGTGCCAGCAGTGTCGAGGAGGGGAATCAGCCCCAGCATTTT
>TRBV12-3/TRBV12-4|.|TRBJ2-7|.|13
CASSFSPTEGQYF
TGTGCCAGCAGTTTCTCACCGACAGAAGGGCAGTACTTC